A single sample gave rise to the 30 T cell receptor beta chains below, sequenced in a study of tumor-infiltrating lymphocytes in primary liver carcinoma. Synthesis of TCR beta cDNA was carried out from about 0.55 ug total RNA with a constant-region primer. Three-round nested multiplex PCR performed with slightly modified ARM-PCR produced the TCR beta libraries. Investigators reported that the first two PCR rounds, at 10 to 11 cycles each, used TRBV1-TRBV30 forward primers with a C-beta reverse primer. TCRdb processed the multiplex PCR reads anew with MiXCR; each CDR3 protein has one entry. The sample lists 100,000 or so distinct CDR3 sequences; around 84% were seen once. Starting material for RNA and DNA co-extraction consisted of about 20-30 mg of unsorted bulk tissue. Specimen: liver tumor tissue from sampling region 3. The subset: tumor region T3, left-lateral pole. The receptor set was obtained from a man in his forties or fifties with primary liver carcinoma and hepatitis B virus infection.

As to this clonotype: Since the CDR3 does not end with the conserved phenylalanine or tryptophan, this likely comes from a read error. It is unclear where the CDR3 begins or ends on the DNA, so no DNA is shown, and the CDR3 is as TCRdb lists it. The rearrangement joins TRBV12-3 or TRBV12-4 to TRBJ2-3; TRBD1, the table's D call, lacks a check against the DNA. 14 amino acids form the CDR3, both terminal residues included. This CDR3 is CASSPGTRPYTQYC.

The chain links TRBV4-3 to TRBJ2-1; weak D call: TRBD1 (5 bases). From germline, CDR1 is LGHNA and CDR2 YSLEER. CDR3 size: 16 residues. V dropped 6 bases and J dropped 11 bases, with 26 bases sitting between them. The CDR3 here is CASSQFPPPADKQQFF. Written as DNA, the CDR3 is TGCGCCAGCAGTCAATTCCCCCCCCCGGCGGACAAACAGCAGTTCTTC.

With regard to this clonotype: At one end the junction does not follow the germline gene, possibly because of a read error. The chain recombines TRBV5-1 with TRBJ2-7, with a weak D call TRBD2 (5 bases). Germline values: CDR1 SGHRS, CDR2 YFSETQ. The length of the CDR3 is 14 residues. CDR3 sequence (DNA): TGCGCCAGCATCTTGTCTAGCTCAACCTACGAGCAGTACTTC. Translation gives CASILSSSTYEQYF.

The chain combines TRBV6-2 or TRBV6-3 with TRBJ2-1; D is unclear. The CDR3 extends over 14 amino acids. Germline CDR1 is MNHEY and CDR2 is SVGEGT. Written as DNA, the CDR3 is TGTGTCACCAGCTTGCAAGGGTTCTATAATGAGCAGTTCTTC. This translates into CVTSLQGFYNEQFF.

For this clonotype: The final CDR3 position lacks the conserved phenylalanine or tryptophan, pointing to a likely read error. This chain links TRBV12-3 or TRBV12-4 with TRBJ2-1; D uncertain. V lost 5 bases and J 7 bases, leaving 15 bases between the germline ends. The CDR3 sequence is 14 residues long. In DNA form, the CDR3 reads TGTGCCAGCAGTCCCCAAGGGCGGCGGAATGAGCAGTTCTTA. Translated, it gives CASSPQGRRNEQFL.

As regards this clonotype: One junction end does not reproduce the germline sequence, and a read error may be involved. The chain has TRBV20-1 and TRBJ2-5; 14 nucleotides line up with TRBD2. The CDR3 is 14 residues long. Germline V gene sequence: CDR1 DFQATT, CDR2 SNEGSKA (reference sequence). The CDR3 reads CSATSGRGLETQYF. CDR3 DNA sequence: TGCAGTGCGACTAGCGGGAGGGGATTAGAGACCCAGTACTTT.

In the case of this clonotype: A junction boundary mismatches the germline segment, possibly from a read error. CDR3 nucleotide sequence: TGTGCCAGCACCCAAGACCAAGGTGCCAAAAACATTCAGTACTTC. This codes for CASTQDQGAKNIQYF. V and J are TRBV4-2 and TRBJ2-4; D not certain. The V gene's germline CDR1 is LGHNA and CDR2 YNFKEQ. The CDR3 extends over 15 amino acids.

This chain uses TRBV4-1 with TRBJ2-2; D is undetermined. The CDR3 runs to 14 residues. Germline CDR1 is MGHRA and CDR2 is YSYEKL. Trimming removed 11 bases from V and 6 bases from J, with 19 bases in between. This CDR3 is CACVQLTLSGELFF. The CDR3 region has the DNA TGCGCCTGCGTCCAACTTACCCTCTCCGGGGAGCTGTTTTTT.

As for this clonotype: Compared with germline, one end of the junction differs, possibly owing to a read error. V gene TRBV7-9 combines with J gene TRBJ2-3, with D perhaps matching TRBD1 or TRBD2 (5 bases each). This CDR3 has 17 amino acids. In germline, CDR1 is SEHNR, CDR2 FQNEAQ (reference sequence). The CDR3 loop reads CASSLDRGWRRTGTQYF. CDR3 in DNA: TGTGCCAGCAGCTTAGATAGAGGGTGGCGGCGCACAGGTACGCAGTATTTT.

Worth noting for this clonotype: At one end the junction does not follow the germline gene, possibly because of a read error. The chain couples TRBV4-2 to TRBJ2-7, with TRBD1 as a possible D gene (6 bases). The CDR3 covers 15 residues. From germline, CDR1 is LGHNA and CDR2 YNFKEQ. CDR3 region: CTSSQDRGSGYEQYF. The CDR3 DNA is TGTACAAGCAGCCAAGATAGGGGGAGCGGCTACGAACAGTACTTC.

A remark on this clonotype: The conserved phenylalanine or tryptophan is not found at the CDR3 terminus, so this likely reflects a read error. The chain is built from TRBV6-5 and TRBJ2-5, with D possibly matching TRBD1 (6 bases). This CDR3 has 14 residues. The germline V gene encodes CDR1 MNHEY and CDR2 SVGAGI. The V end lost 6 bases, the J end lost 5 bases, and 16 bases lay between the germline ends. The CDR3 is CASSYAGGKETQYL. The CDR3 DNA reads TGTGCCAGCAGCTACGCTGGGGGCAAGGAGACCCAGTACCTC.

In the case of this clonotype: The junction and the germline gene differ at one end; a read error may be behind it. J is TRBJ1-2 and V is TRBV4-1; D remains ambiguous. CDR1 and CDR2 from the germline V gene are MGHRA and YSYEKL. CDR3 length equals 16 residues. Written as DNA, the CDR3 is TGCGCCATCAGCCAAGTTTCGACGGCGAACCTCTATGGCTACACCTTC. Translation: CAISQVSTANLYGYTF.

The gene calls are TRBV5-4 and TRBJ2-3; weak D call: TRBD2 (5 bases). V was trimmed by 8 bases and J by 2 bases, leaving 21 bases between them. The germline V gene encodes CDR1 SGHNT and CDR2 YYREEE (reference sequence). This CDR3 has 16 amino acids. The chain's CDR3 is CASSLLARGPTDTQYF. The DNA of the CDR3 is TGTGCCAGTAGTTTGCTCGCGAGAGGGCCCACAGATACGCAGTATTTT.

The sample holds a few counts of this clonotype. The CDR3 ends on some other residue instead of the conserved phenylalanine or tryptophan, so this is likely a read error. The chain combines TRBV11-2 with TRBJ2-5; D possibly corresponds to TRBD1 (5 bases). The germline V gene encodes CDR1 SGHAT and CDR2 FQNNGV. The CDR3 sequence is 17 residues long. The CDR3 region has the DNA TGTGCTAGCAGCTTAGGGGTCGCTTTCCGACTCCAAGAAACCCAGTACTAC. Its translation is CASSLGVAFRLQETQYY.

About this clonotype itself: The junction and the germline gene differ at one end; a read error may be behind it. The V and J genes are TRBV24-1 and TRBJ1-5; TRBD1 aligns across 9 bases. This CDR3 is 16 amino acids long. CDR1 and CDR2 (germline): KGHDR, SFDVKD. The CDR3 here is CAIRDRVTYSDQPQHF. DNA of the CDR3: TGTGCCATCCGGGACAGGGTCACGTATAGCGATCAGCCCCAGCATTTT.

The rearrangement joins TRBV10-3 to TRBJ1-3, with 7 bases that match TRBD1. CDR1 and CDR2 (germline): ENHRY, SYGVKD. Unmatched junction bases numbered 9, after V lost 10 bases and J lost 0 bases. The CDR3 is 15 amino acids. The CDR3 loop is CARTGDLNSGNTIYF. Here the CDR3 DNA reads TGTGCCAGAACAGGGGACTTGAACTCTGGAAACACCATATATTTT.

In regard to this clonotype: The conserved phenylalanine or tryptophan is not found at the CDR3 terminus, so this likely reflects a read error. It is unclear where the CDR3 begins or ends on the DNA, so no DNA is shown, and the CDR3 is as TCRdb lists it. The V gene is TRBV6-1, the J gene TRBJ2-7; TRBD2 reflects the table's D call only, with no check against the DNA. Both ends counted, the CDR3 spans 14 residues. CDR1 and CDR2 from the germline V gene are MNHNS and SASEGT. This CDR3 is CASSVGGSGGEQYI.

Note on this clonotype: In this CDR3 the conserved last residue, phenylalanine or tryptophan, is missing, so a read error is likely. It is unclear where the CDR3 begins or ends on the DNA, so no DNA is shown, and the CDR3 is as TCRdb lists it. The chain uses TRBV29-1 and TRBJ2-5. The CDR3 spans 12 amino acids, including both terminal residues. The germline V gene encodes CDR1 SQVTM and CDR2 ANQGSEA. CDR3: CSVLGSQETQYS.

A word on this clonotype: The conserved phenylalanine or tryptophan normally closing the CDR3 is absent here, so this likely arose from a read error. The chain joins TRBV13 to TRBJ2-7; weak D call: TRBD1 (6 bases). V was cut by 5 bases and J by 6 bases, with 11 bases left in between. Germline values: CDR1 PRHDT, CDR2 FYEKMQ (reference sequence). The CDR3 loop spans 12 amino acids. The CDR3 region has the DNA TGTGCCAGCAGCCCACGAGGGGGCGAGCAGTACTTA. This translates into CASSPRGGEQYL.

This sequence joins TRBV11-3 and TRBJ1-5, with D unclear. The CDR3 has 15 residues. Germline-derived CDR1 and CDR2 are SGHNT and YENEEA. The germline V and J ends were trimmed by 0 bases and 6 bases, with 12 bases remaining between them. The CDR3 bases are TGTGCCAGCAGCTTAGATCTGGTAGTGTCTCAGCCCCAGCATTTT. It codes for CASSLDLVVSQPQHF.

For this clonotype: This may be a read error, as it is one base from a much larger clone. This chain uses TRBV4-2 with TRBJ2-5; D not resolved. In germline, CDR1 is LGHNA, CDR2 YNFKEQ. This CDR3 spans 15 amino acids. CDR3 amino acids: CARSQENEASGTQYF. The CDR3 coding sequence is TGTGCCAGAAGCCAAGAGAATGAGGCTAGTGGGACCCAGTACTTC.

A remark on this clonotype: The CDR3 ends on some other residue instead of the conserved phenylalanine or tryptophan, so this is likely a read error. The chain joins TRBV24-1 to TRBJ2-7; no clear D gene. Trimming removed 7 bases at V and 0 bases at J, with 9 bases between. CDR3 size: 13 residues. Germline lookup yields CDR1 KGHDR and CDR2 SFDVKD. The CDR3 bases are TGTGCCACCAGCAACGCAGCCTCCTACGAGCAGTACATC. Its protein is CATSNAASYEQYI.

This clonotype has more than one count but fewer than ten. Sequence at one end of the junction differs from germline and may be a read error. The CDR3 loop is CASSLDSSGSTDMQYF. DNA for the CDR3: TGTGCCAGCAGTTTAGATTCCAGTGGGAGCACAGATATGCAGTATTTT. The gene calls are TRBV12-3 or TRBV12-4 and TRBJ2-3; D perhaps matches TRBD2 (5 bases). CDR3 length: 16 amino acids.

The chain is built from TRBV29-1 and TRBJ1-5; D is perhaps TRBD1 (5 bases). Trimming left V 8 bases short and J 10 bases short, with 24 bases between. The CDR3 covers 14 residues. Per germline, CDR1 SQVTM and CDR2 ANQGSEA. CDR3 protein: CSITEGQTDKPQHF. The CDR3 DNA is TGCAGCATCACCGAAGGACAAACCGACAAACCCCAGCATTTT. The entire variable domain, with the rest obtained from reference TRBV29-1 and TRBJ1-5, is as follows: SAVISQKPSRDICQRGTSLTIQCQVDSQVTMMFWYRQQPGQSLTLIATANQGSEATYESGFVIDKFPISRPNLTFSTLTVSNMSPEDSSIYLCSITEGQTDKPQHFGDGTRLSIL.

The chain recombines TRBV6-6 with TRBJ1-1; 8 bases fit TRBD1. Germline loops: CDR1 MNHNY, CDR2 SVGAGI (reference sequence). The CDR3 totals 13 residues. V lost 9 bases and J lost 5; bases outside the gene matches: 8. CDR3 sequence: CASRTGGATEAFF. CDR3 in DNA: TGTGCCAGTAGAACAGGGGGGGCTACTGAAGCTTTCTTT.

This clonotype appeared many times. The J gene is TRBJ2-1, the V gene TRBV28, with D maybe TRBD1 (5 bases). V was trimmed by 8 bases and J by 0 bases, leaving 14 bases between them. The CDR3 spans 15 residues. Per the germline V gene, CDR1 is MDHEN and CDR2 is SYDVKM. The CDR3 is CASGDSPNSYNEQFF. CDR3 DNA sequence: TGTGCCAGCGGTGACAGCCCAAACTCCTACAATGAGCAGTTCTTC.

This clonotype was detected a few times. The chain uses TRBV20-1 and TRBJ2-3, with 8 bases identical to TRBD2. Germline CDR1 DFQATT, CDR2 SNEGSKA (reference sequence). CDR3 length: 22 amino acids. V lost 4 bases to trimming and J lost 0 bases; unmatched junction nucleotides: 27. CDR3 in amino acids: CSATRSLYSGSGPLDSTDTQYF. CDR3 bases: TGCAGTGCTACACGATCATTATACAGCGGGAGTGGGCCTTTAGATAGCACAGATACGCAGTATTTT.

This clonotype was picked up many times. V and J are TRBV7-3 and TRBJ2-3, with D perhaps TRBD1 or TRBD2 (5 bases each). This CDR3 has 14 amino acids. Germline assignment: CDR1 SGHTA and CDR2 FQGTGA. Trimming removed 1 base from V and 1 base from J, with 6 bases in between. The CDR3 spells CASSLMGGTDTQYF. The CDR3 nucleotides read TGTGCCAGCAGCTTAATGGGGGGCACAGATACGCAGTATTTT.

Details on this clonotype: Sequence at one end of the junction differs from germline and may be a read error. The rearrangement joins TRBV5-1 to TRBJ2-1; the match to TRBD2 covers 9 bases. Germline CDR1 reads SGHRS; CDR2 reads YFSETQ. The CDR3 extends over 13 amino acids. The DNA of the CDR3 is TGTGCCAGCAGCTCGACGGGACTAGCTGAGCAGTCCTTC. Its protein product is CASSSTGLAEQSF.

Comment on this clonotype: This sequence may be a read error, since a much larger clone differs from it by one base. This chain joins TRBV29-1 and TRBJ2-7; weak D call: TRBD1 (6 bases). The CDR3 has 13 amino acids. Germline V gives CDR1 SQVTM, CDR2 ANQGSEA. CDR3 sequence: CSAQQGTIYKQYF. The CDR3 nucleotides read TGCAGCGCCCAACAGGGCACAATCTACAAGCAGTACTTC.